This T cell receptor (beta chain) was captured by sequencing in a study of cytomegalovirus exposure and HLA in healthy donors. Sequencing was performed with immunoSEQ multiplex PCR; in TCRdb, only in-frame clones are kept and a portion is missing. This sample yields over 250,000 clones, of which around 87% are seen a single time; about 1.2% belongs to the top ten. This receptor was identified in a woman aged 25 to 45 in good health and CMV-seropositive. Sequencing was carried out using PBMCs.

In DNA form, the CDR3 reads TGTGCCAGCTCACCACCCCCAGAAAATTCACCCCTCCACTTT. It codes for CASSPPPENSPLHF. The J gene is TRBJ1-6, the V gene TRBV18, with unresolved D. Germline V gene data show CDR1 as KGHSH and CDR2 as LQKENI. V was cut by 0 bases and J by 7 bases, with 7 bases left in between. CDR3 size: 14 residues.